This TCR beta chain came from a study of beta chain features in type 1 diabetes. Study background: Age, gender and cell yields were alike across patients and healthy donors. General study points: Type 1 diabetes patients had fewer VDJ junction insertions and more deletions. Type 1 diabetes patients had moderately but significantly shorter TCRB CDR3s in all four CD4+ subsets.

Per germline, CDR1 SGHNT and CDR2 YYREEE (reference sequence). The CDR3 covers 17 residues. The V and J ends lost 4 bases and 2 bases respectively, with 21 bases between them. Worth noting for this clone: Its cognate antigen is unknown.

The isolated RNA, all of it, was reverse transcribed, so expressed TCRB transcripts were what got sequenced. Assay: immunoSEQ multiplex PCR; the TCRdb copy retains only in-frame clones and omits some. Of some 370,000 clones in the sample, 8.5% to 10% were seen once. Material: central memory CD4+ T cells from blood. The TCR sequence derives from a man younger than 40 with type 1 diabetes. The chain carries TRBV5-4 and TRBJ1-2; TRBD1 might be the D (6 bases). The CDR3 spells CASSQPSWGAVNYGYTF. The CDR3 nucleotides read TGTGCCAGCAGCCAACCTTCGTGGGGGGCTGTGAACTATGGCTACACCTTC.